The 23 T cell receptor beta chains below all came from one sample that was sequenced in a study of cytomegalovirus exposure and HLA in healthy donors (dated by TCRdb to the late 2010s). The method was the immunoSEQ multiplex PCR assay. As stored in TCRdb, this immuneACCESS dataset retains in-frame rearrangements with V and J assigned. A fraction of the clones does not appear; measured against another copy, unresolved V genes explain less than half of the discrepancy, and the remainder lacks a known reason. This sample gives 120,000 or so clones in total; roughly nine tenths of them show up just once. Less than 1.5% of the sample belongs to the ten largest clones. Sample: PBMCs. The receptors shown here come from a woman aged 18-29 years in good health and CMV-seronegative.

The rearrangement uses TRBV5-6 and TRBJ2-3; D gene ambiguous. Trimming stripped 0 bases from V and 7 bases from J, with 12 bases between. The germline V gene has CDR1 SGHDT and CDR2 YYEEEE. This CDR3 has 14 residues. In DNA, the CDR3 is TGTGCCAGCAGCTTGGATACAGATCCAAATACGCAGTATTTT. Translating gives CASSLDTDPNTQYF.

The genes are TRBV11-3 and TRBJ1-1, with D unclear. CDR1 SGHNT and CDR2 YENEEA come from the germline V gene. V was shortened by 5 bases and J by 2 bases, with 9 bases between the two germline ends. This CDR3 is 13 amino acids long. The CDR3 loop reads CASSPTGNTEAFF. The CDR3 DNA sequence: TGTGCCAGCAGCCCAACGGGTAACACTGAAGCTTTCTTT.

The chain couples TRBV7-9 to TRBJ1-1, with D perhaps TRBD1 (6 bases). The CDR3 extends over 14 amino acids. The V end was cut by 8 bases, the J end by 0 bases, with 13 bases between. Germline CDR1 reads SEHNR; CDR2 reads FQNEAQ (reference sequence). For the CDR3, the DNA is TGTGCCAGCCACATGGCAGGGGTGAACACTGAAGCTTTCTTT. Amino acids: CASHMAGVNTEAFF.

This clone has just one count. The chain has TRBV28 and TRBJ2-7; TRBD1 matches at 9 bases. Trimming at V came to 4 bases and at J to 3 bases, leaving 4 bases not matched to a gene. This CDR3 is 14 amino acids long. CDR1 is MDHEN, CDR2 SYDVKM, per germline. The CDR3 bases are TGTGCCAGCAGTTCGGGGACAGGGCACTACGAGCAGTACTTC. Amino acids: CASSSGTGHYEQYF.

This chain uses TRBV11-2 with TRBJ2-7; a possible D gene is TRBD1 (5 bases). Germline V gives CDR1 SGHAT, CDR2 FQNNGV. CDR3 size: 13 residues. Trimming took 3 bases from V and 2 from J, leaving 8 bases between them. DNA for the CDR3: TGTGCCAGCAGCTTTGACAGTACCTACGAGCAGTACGTC. Protein product: CASSFDSTYEQYV.

The chain joins TRBV27 to TRBJ1-2, with 8 bases that match TRBD1. V was pared by 6 bases and J by 1 base, with 4 bases of the junction left unmatched. Germline CDR1 reads MNHEY; CDR2 reads SMNVEV (reference sequence). The CDR3 length is 14 residues. CDR3 bases: TGTGCCAGCAGCAGACAGGGGCGTAACTATGGCTACACCTTC. Its translation: CASSRQGRNYGYTF.

This clone was detected only a few times. J is TRBJ1-1 and V is TRBV10-3; D is possibly TRBD1 (6 bases). V was trimmed by 3 bases and J by 4 bases, leaving 15 bases between them. Germline CDR1 and CDR2: ENHRY and SYGVKD. The CDR3 consists of 15 residues. CDR3 sequence reads: CAISEAQGVGTEAFF. DNA of the CDR3: TGTGCCATCAGTGAAGCACAGGGTGTTGGCACTGAAGCTTTCTTT.

The chain carries TRBV5-3 and TRBJ2-7; a weak D match, TRBD2 (6 bases). TRBV5-3 is identified as an open reading frame with a role that is uncertain. Deletions cut 3 bases from V and 3 bases from J, with 10 bases between. The CDR3 loop spans 13 amino acids. CDR3 region: CARSSSGVYEQYF. In DNA form, the CDR3 reads TGTGCCAGAAGCTCCTCGGGGGTCTACGAGCAGTACTTC.

For the CDR3, the DNA is TGTGCCAGCAGTTACTCGAGGCAGGGGGAAGAGACCCAGTACTTC. Residues: CASSYSRQGEETQYF. The gene calls are TRBV6-5 and TRBJ2-5, with 7 bases lining up with TRBD1. Germline CDR1 is MNHEY and CDR2 is SVGAGI. CDR3 length: 15 residues. V lost 0 bases and J lost 3; bases outside the gene matches: 4.

The chain recombines TRBV5-1 with TRBJ2-5; the match to TRBD1 covers 7 bases. Losses at the gene ends were 5 bases for V and 2 bases for J; bases not matched to a gene: 6. Germline CDR1 SGHRS, CDR2 YFSETQ. This CDR3 is built from 14 residues. CDR3 nucleotides: TGCGCCAGCAGACCGGGACAGTCTCAAGAGACCCAGTACTTC. Its protein product is CASRPGQSQETQYF.

The chain joins TRBV5-1 to TRBJ2-3; 10 bases fit TRBD2. This CDR3 spans 17 amino acids. Trimming removed 2 bases from V and 0 bases from J; junction bases left unmatched: 6. The germline V gene has CDR1 SGHRS and CDR2 YFSETQ. The CDR3 spells CASSLGASGGSTDTQYF. The CDR3 nucleotides read TGCGCCAGCAGCTTAGGGGCTAGCGGGGGCAGCACAGATACGCAGTATTTT.

This clone occurred a few times. V usage is TRBV10-1 and J usage is TRBJ2-7; 11 bases fit TRBD1. The trim removed 6 bases at V and 2 bases at J, leaving 6 bases unmatched. CDR1 is WNHNN and CDR2 is SYGVQD in the germline V gene (reference sequence). The CDR3 is made up of 15 amino acids. CDR3 bases: TGCGCCAGCAGCGAACCGGGACAGGGGGCCTACGAGCAGTACTTC. This sequence encodes CASSEPGQGAYEQYF.

This chain joins TRBV28 and TRBJ2-4, with 9 nucleotides matching TRBD2. The CDR3 covers 17 residues. V shed 3 bases, J shed 2 bases, and the junction held 8 bases outside the gene matches. From germline, CDR1 is MDHEN and CDR2 SYDVKM. This chain's CDR3 is CASSFRREGLSKNIQYF. The CDR3 DNA is TGTGCCAGCAGTTTTAGGCGGGAGGGGCTTTCCAAAAACATTCAGTACTTC.

The chain recombines TRBV27 with TRBJ1-2; 7 nucleotides match TRBD1. The CDR3 runs 15 residues. Germline assignment: CDR1 MNHEY and CDR2 SMNVEV (reference sequence). V lost 5 bases, J lost 0 bases, and 6 bases stayed unmatched. CDR3 nucleotides: TGTGCCAGCAGTCCGGGACAGTTGCCTAACTATGGCTACACCTTC. Translating gives CASSPGQLPNYGYTF.

This clone was seen only once. This chain links TRBV28 with TRBJ2-2; 7 bases fit TRBD2. Germline V gene sequence: CDR1 MDHEN, CDR2 SYDVKM. CDR3 length: 16 residues. The V gene end was trimmed by 5 bases and the J gene end by 0 bases; junction bases not matched to a gene: 6. The CDR3 sequence: CASSPLAGANTGELFF. The DNA for the CDR3 is TGTGCCAGCAGTCCACTGGCGGGGGCGAACACCGGGGAGCTGTTTTTT. Based on the CDR3 plus reference TRBV28 and TRBJ2-2, the full variable domain is DVKVTQSSRYLVKRTGEKVFLECVQDMDHENMFWYRQDPGLGLRLIYFSYDVKMKEKGDIPEGYSVSREKKERFSLILESASTNQTSMYLCASSPLAGANTGELFFGEGSRLTVL.

The gene calls are TRBV28 and TRBJ1-2; 10 bases map to TRBD1. The germline V gene has CDR1 MDHEN and CDR2 SYDVKM. The CDR3 is 15 residues long. The V segment lost 5 bases and the J segment 8 bases; nucleotides outside the gene matches: 11. The CDR3 nucleotides read TGTGCCAGCAGTGCCTCCGGGACAGGGGATGTCGGCTACACCTTC. Amino acid sequence: CASSASGTGDVGYTF.

V gene TRBV11-2 combines with J gene TRBJ2-2; maybe TRBD2 (5 bases). CDR1 SGHAT and CDR2 FQNNGV come from the germline V gene. Trimming took off 5 bases at V and 5 bases at J, with 18 bases between the two ends. The CDR3 contains 16 residues. The CDR3 DNA follows: TGTGCCAGCAGCCATAGGGCGAGGGATCGGACCGGGGAGCTGTTTTTT. The encoded protein is CASSHRARDRTGELFF.

The chain employs TRBV7-8 and TRBJ1-1; TRBD1 aligns across 7 bases. Germline V lookup: CDR1 SGHVS, CDR2 FQNEAQ. The CDR3 extends over 13 amino acids. Trimming cost V 5 bases and J 3 bases; bases outside gene matches: 3. CDR3 protein: CASSTDRDTEAFF. CDR3 bases: TGTGCCAGCAGCACCGACAGGGACACTGAAGCTTTCTTT.

V is TRBV29-1 and J is TRBJ2-1, with D perhaps matching TRBD2 (6 bases). Germline V gene lookup returns CDR1 SQVTM and CDR2 ANQGSEA. V gave up 4 bases and J gave up 10 bases, with 8 bases separating them. The CDR3 consists of 10 residues. CDR3 DNA sequence: TGCAGCGTTGGGGAGGTGGAGCAGTTCTTC. Residues: CSVGEVEQFF.

The chain joins TRBV5-4 to TRBJ1-2; tentatively, D is TRBD1 (5 bases). Looked up from germline, CDR1 is SGHNT and CDR2 is YYREEE (reference sequence). The CDR3 is 18 residues long. The V gene lost 2 bases and the J gene lost 0 bases, with 20 bases spanning the gap. CDR3 sequence: CASSFRFQGGMANYGYTF. For the CDR3, the DNA is TGTGCCAGCAGCTTCCGGTTTCAGGGAGGGATGGCTAACTATGGCTACACCTTC.

The genes are TRBV5-1 and TRBJ1-1, with 8 bases identical to TRBD1. The germline CDR1 and CDR2 sequences are SGHRS and YFSETQ. This CDR3 spans 15 amino acids. Trimming took 1 base from V and 1 from J; bases not matched to a gene: 3. In nucleotides, the CDR3 is TGCGCCAGCAGCTTGAGGACAGGGACGAACACTGAAGCTTTCTTT. Residues: CASSLRTGTNTEAFF.

The chain employs TRBV7-7 and TRBJ2-1, with 9 nucleotides matching TRBD2. V lost 1 base and J lost 4; bases outside the gene matches: 2. CDR1 and CDR2 from the germline V gene are SSHAT and FNYEAQ (reference sequence). The CDR3 is 15 residues long. The CDR3 loop reads CASSLDSGGYNEQFF. The CDR3 bases are TGTGCCAGCAGCTTAGATAGCGGGGGTTACAATGAGCAGTTCTTC.

This clone is a singleton in its sample. The chain has TRBV29-1 and TRBJ2-1, with D tentatively TRBD1 (6 bases). V lost 1 base and J 2 bases, leaving 18 bases between the germline ends. Germline V gene sequence: CDR1 SQVTM, CDR2 ANQGSEA. The CDR3 is 17 residues long. CDR3: CSVEGREQGTAYNEQFF. The CDR3, as DNA: TGCAGCGTTGAAGGGCGTGAACAGGGCACTGCCTACAATGAGCAGTTCTTC.